The clone carrying this T cell receptor (beta chain) was detected ten times or more. What it recognizes is unknown. All patients reached thyroid surgery having received no treatment beforehand. TCRdb re-called the PCR reads via MiXCR. The table shows 91,000 or so clones, with roughly 12% occurring only once. This specimen belongs to a study of metastatic and nonmetastatic thyroid tumors. Study-level findings and limits: Relative to benign nodules, malignant thyroid tumors were reportedly characterized by significantly elevated TCR beta diversity in blood and tumor.

Specimen: blood. The source is a female donor with papillary thyroid cancer or a benign thyroid nodule (not recorded which). Some clones in this sample may be carry-over from other donors' samples.

The CDR3 spells CAWSSGTPSTDTQYF. In nucleotides, the CDR3 is TGTGCCTGGAGTAGCGGGACACCCAGCACAGATACGCAGTATTTT. The J gene is TRBJ2-3, the V gene TRBV30; D might be TRBD2 (7 bases). This CDR3 has 15 amino acids. The germline gives CDR1 GTSNPN, CDR2 SVGIG (reference sequence). Trimming took off 2 bases at V and 0 bases at J, with 12 bases between the two ends.